These 28 T cell receptor beta chains were all obtained from the same sample, sequenced in a study of cytomegalovirus exposure and HLA in healthy donors. Researchers ran the PCR with 60 Vbeta and 13 Jbeta primers. TCRdb keeps only in-frame clones here, not all; method: immunoSEQ multiplex PCR. The profile shows about 150,000 clones, less than 80% of them singletons. The sample comprised PBMCs. The receptors were sampled from a young man in good health and CMV-seronegative.

The chain joins TRBV5-1 to TRBJ2-1, with 13 bases that match TRBD2. There are 14 residues in the CDR3. Losses at the gene ends were 5 bases for V and 7 bases for J; bases not matched to a gene: 3. From germline, CDR1 is SGHRS and CDR2 YFSETQ. The CDR3 protein is CASRLAGGENEQFF. DNA for the CDR3: TGCGCCAGCAGACTAGCGGGGGGGGAGAATGAGCAGTTCTTC.

This clone was seen only a few times. V and J are TRBV27 and TRBJ1-2, with a weak D call TRBD1 (5 bases). The germline gives CDR1 MNHEY, CDR2 SMNVEV (reference sequence). The CDR3 totals 15 residues. V was trimmed by 2 bases and J by 4 bases, leaving 14 bases between them. Here the CDR3 DNA reads TGTGCCAGCAGTTTAGGCTCGGAGGGGATCTATGGCTACACCTTC. As protein: CASSLGSEGIYGYTF.

This clone was observed a few times. V and J are TRBV4-3 and TRBJ1-1; D not certain. There are 13 residues in the CDR3. V lost 3 bases and J lost 1, with 6 bases in between. CDR1 and CDR2 from the germline V gene are LGHNA and YSLEER. The DNA for the CDR3 is TGCGCCAGCAGCCAGTTCGGGAACACTGAAGCTTTCTTT. Amino acid sequence: CASSQFGNTEAFF.

The gene calls are TRBV5-1 and TRBJ1-5; 7 bases agree with TRBD1. The CDR3 is 14 residues long. V lost 7 bases, J lost 7 bases, and 11 bases stayed unmatched. From germline, CDR1 is SGHRS and CDR2 YFSETQ. DNA for the CDR3: TGCGCCAGCCCTATCGGGACAGACGGACAGCCCCAGCATTTT. Protein product: CASPIGTDGQPQHF.

The chain joins TRBV30 to TRBJ1-1; TRBD1 is a possible D gene (5 bases). The germline V gene encodes CDR1 GTSNPN and CDR2 SVGIG (reference sequence). Trimming cost V 3 bases and J 1 base, with 21 bases left between them. CDR3 size: 17 residues. The CDR3 DNA reads TGTGCCTGGAGCCGAGCCCGCAGTGGGCAGGGGAACACTGAAGCTTTCTTT. Amino acid sequence: CAWSRARSGQGNTEAFF. Drawing the rest from reference TRBV30 and TRBJ1-1, the complete variable domain is SQTIHQWPATLVQPVGSPLSLECTVEGTSNPNLYWYRQAAGRGLQLLFYSVGIGQISSEVPQNLSASRPQDRQFILSSKKLLLSDSGFYLCAWSRARSGQGNTEAFFGQGTRLTVV.

This clone came up once. The chain has TRBV10-3 and TRBJ2-7; tentatively, D is TRBD1 (6 bases). Germline V CDR1 and CDR2: ENHRY, SYGVKD. The CDR3 has 14 amino acids. Trimming removed 2 bases from V and 7 bases from J, with 15 bases in between. CDR3 amino acids: CAISEAGQPSEQYF. CDR3 coding DNA: TGTGCCATCAGTGAGGCCGGACAGCCTTCGGAGCAGTACTTC.

The V gene is TRBV5-1, the J gene TRBJ1-1; no definite D call. Germline V gives CDR1 SGHRS, CDR2 YFSETQ. This CDR3 contains 13 residues. V dropped 1 base and J dropped 1 base, with 5 bases sitting between them. In DNA, the CDR3 is TGCGCCAGCAGCTTGATTAAGAACACTGAAGCTTTCTTT. Protein: CASSLIKNTEAFF. Using reference TRBV5-1 and TRBJ1-1 for the parts outside the CDR3, the full variable domain is KAGVTQTPRYLIKTRGQQVTLSCSPISGHRSVSWYQQTPGQGLQFLFEYFSETQRNKGNFPGRFSGRQFSNSRSEMNVSTLELGDSALYLCASSLIKNTEAFFGQGTRLTVV.

The chain employs TRBV4-2 and TRBJ2-5; 7 bases agree with TRBD2. V shed 0 bases and J 2 bases; nucleotides not matched to a gene: 6. Germline V gene data show CDR1 as LGHNA and CDR2 as YNFKEQ. This CDR3 is built from 16 residues. CDR3 region: CASSQERTGGQETQYF. DNA of the CDR3: TGTGCCAGCAGCCAAGAGAGGACGGGGGGTCAAGAGACCCAGTACTTC.

The rearrangement uses TRBV27 and TRBJ1-1; D is ambiguous. The CDR3 covers 13 residues. Germline loops: CDR1 MNHEY, CDR2 SMNVEV (reference sequence). The V end was cut by 1 base, the J end by 5 bases, with 8 bases between. The CDR3 is CASSLLPGTEAFF. CDR3 sequence (DNA): TGTGCCAGCAGTTTATTACCGGGAACTGAAGCTTTCTTT.

In its sample, this clone was seen once. The chain carries TRBV28 and TRBJ2-4; possibly TRBD1 for D (6 bases). CDR3 size: 16 residues. V was shortened by 1 base and J by 3 bases, with 13 bases between the two germline ends. Germline V lookup: CDR1 MDHEN, CDR2 SYDVKM. The CDR3 loop reads CASSLFEQGIKNIQYF. CDR3 sequence (DNA): TGTGCCAGCAGTTTATTTGAACAGGGCATCAAAAACATTCAGTACTTC.

This clone was seen at least ten times. This same CDR3 is encoded by further DNA sequences in the sample. The chain joins TRBV5-1 to TRBJ2-7; TRBD1 matches at 8 bases. Per germline, CDR1 SGHRS and CDR2 YFSETQ. V dropped 4 bases and J dropped 2; count of bases not matched to a gene: 2. The CDR3 is 13 amino acids. In DNA, the CDR3 is TGCGCCAGCAGCCTGGACAGGGCCTACGAGCAGTACTTC. Encoded protein: CASSLDRAYEQYF.

The J gene is TRBJ1-2, the V gene TRBV28, with D unresolved. Germline CDR1 and CDR2: MDHEN and SYDVKM. The CDR3 length is 13 residues. The germline V and J ends were trimmed by 2 bases and 0 bases, with 4 bases remaining between them. CDR3 in DNA: TGTGCCAGCAGTTTACGGTCTAACTATGGCTACACCTTC. Its protein product is CASSLRSNYGYTF.

This rearrangement joins TRBV2 to TRBJ1-2; 8 nucleotides match TRBD1. V dropped 1 base and J dropped 8; count of bases not matched to a gene: 3. Per the germline V gene, CDR1 is SNHLY and CDR2 is FYNNEI. This CDR3 has 13 residues. CDR3: CASSEGTGLGYTF. For the CDR3, the DNA is TGTGCCAGCAGTGAAGGGACAGGGCTAGGCTACACCTTC.

A note on this clone: One end of the junction is discordant with germline, which a read error may explain. This CDR3 reads CASSSTATNEKLLF. DNA of the CDR3: TGTGCCAGCAGTAGTACTGCAACTAATGAAAAACTGCTTTTT. The chain has TRBV6-5 and TRBJ1-4, with no clear D. The CDR3 contains 14 residues. Germline V gene data show CDR1 as MNHEY and CDR2 as SVGAGI.

The rearrangement joins TRBV28 to TRBJ2-2; the match to TRBD2 covers 7 bases. The CDR3 has 19 amino acids. V lost 6 bases, J lost 2 bases, and 18 bases stayed unmatched. Per germline, CDR1 MDHEN and CDR2 SYDVKM. The CDR3 region has the DNA TGTGCCAGCAGCCTCGGGAGTTCCTGGGCGGGGGTTAACACCGGGGAGCTGTTTTTT. Translated: CASSLGSSWAGVNTGELFF.

CDR3 nucleotide sequence: TGTGCCAGCAGAGGACAGAACCCGAACACCGGGGAGCTGTTTTTT. This encodes CASRGQNPNTGELFF. The chain combines TRBV6-1 with TRBJ2-2, with D possibly matching TRBD1 (6 bases). Between the trimmed V and J ends, which lost 6 bases and 0 bases, there was a span of 11 bases. Germline V gene lookup returns CDR1 MNHNS and CDR2 SASEGT. The CDR3 runs to 15 residues.

This clone was detected many times. The gene calls are TRBV18 and TRBJ2-5; D possibly corresponds to TRBD2 (7 bases). The CDR3 is 16 amino acids. Germline V gene lookup returns CDR1 KGHSH and CDR2 LQKENI. V lost 2 bases to trimming and J lost 4 bases, with 17 bases between them. The chain's CDR3 is CASSPGAGASGETQYF. CDR3 in DNA: TGTGCCAGCTCACCAGGCGCGGGGGCTTCGGGAGAGACCCAGTACTTC.

The rearrangement links TRBV9 to TRBJ2-6; D unresolved. The CDR3 consists of 16 residues. Germline CDR1 SGDLS, CDR2 YYNGEE. Trimming pared 4 bases from V and 0 bases from J, leaving 11 bases between. The CDR3 protein is CASSTHRSSGANVLTF. For the CDR3, the DNA is TGTGCCAGCAGCACACATCGGAGCTCTGGGGCCAACGTCCTGACTTTC.

This chain connects TRBV7-6 to TRBJ2-5; 9 bases match TRBD1. With the DNA end fitting TRBJ2-7 better, the J assignment may be wrong. In germline, CDR1 is SGHVS, CDR2 FNYEAQ. This CDR3 is 15 amino acids long. The chain's CDR3 is CASSLWDREEDEQYF. The CDR3 DNA follows: TGTGCCAGCAGCTTATGGGACAGGGAAGAGGACGAGCAGTACTTC.

The rearrangement uses TRBV7-8 and TRBJ2-3; TRBD2 matches at 7 bases. V was clipped by 7 bases and J by 0 bases; unmatched bases: 4. The CDR3 extends over 14 amino acids. Per the germline V gene, CDR1 is SGHVS and CDR2 is FQNEAQ. DNA of the CDR3: TGTGCCAGCATTCGGGGACTAAGCACAGATACGCAGTATTTT. Residues: CASIRGLSTDTQYF.

V is TRBV5-4 and J is TRBJ2-7; TRBD2 matches 8 bases. CDR1 SGHNT and CDR2 YYREEE come from the germline V gene (reference sequence). The CDR3 is made up of 15 amino acids. Trimming at V came to 4 bases and at J to 4 bases, leaving 10 bases not matched to a gene. The chain's CDR3 is CASSLEAGAVYEQYF. CDR3 DNA sequence: TGTGCCAGCAGCCTGGAAGCGGGGGCCGTTTACGAGCAGTACTTC.

The V gene is TRBV28, the J gene TRBJ2-5; possibly TRBD1 for D (5 bases). The CDR3 consists of 15 residues. Per germline, CDR1 MDHEN and CDR2 SYDVKM. V was trimmed by 2 bases and J by 0 bases, leaving 10 bases between them. The CDR3: CASSLRQGYQETQYF. CDR3 coding DNA: TGTGCCAGCAGTTTAAGGCAGGGATACCAAGAGACCCAGTACTTC.

This clone has just a few counts. This chain joins TRBV5-1 and TRBJ2-5; D perhaps matches TRBD1 (6 bases). Looked up from germline, CDR1 is SGHRS and CDR2 is YFSETQ. This CDR3 has 15 residues. V was trimmed by 1 base and J by 4 bases, leaving 14 bases between them. The CDR3 region has the DNA TGCGCCAGCAGCTTGACAGGGCCCCTACTAGAGACCCAGTACTTC. It is translated as CASSLTGPLLETQYF. Drawing the rest from reference TRBV5-1 and TRBJ2-5, the complete variable domain is KAGVTQTPRYLIKTRGQQVTLSCSPISGHRSVSWYQQTPGQGLQFLFEYFSETQRNKGNFPGRFSGRQFSNSRSEMNVSTLELGDSALYLCASSLTGPLLETQYFGPGTRLLVL.

CDR3 DNA sequence: TGTGCCAGCAGCGAGATCCCCGGGGAGCTGTTTTTT. Protein: CASSEIPGELFF. This chain uses TRBV6-5 with TRBJ2-2; unclear D gene. Trimming took 6 bases from V and 6 from J, leaving 8 bases between them. Germline CDR1 MNHEY, CDR2 SVGAGI. The CDR3 consists of 12 residues.

This clone was found once. The V call is TRBV6-1, the J call TRBJ1-2, with TRBD1 identical over 8 bases. J was trimmed by 7 bases and V by 4 bases; bases with no gene match: 14. Germline CDR1 reads MNHNS; CDR2 reads SASEGT. The CDR3 has 16 residues. CDR3 loop: CASSAEFARGPGGYTF. For the CDR3, the DNA is TGTGCCAGCAGTGCCGAATTTGCCAGGGGGCCTGGTGGCTACACCTTC.

The chain recombines TRBV6-1 with TRBJ1-5; no firm D call. The CDR3 runs 11 residues. CDR1 MNHNS and CDR2 SASEGT come from the germline V gene. Trimming took 2 bases from V and 9 from J, leaving 5 bases between them. The CDR3 region has the DNA TGTGCCAGCAGTGAATGGCCGCCCCAGCATTTT. Protein product: CASSEWPPQHF.

This clone came up once. The genes are TRBV14 and TRBJ1-2; a weak D match, TRBD1 (6 bases). V lost 3 bases and J lost 4, with 15 bases in between. Germline CDR1 SGHDN, CDR2 FVKESK. This CDR3 region has 15 residues. As DNA, the CDR3 is TGTGCCAGCAGCCAGACCGCAGGGGCCGTCTATGGCTACACCTTC. Its protein product is CASSQTAGAVYGYTF.

V gene TRBV9 combines with J gene TRBJ1-6; 8 nucleotides match TRBD1. Germline V CDR1 and CDR2: SGDLS, YYNGEE. Trimming took 2 bases from V and 7 from J; bases not matched to a gene: 2. The CDR3 is 14 residues long. In nucleotides, the CDR3 is TGTGCCAGCAGCGTCGGGACAGGAAATTCACCCCTCCACTTT. Encoded protein: CASSVGTGNSPLHF.